This is a list of T cell receptor beta chains from one sample in a study of chemoradiotherapy in HPV16-positive cancers. Produced via immunoSEQ multiplex PCR; TCRdb's table is partial and in-frame only. The sample yields roughly 9,000 clones, over 65% seen once. The sample was acquired from a patient who underwent chemoradiotherapy. The receptors derive from a human donor with HPV-associated anogenital cancer. The CDR3 runs from the conserved cysteine through the conserved F or W. The D gene is left open where the match is weak. Not every row has a clone size; where given, it reads once, few, many or a size class.

clone_size j_call v_call d_call cdr3_aa cdr3_nt
NA TRBJ2-5 TRBV5-6 NA CASSLTAGETQYF TGTGCCAGCAGCTTGACCGCGGGTGAGACCCAGTACTTC
NA TRBJ2-1 TRBV13 TRBD1 CASSPPRGTDEQFF TGTGCCAGCAGCCCCCCCAGGGGGACAGATGAGCAGTTCTTC
NA TRBJ1-5 TRBV30 NA CAWSVGPLGNQPQHF TGTGCCTGGAGTGTGGGGCCGCTGGGCAATCAGCCCCAGCATTTT
few TRBJ2-5 TRBV5-1 TRBD2 CASSFLTSGGAGETQYF TGCGCCAGCAGCTTCCTGACTAGCGGGGGGGCCGGAGAGACCCAGTACTTC
NA TRBJ1-1 TRBV27 NA CASSLSTRNTEAFF TGTGCCAGCAGTTTATCGACACGTAACACTGAAGCTTTCTTT
NA TRBJ1-4 TRBV12-2 NA CASRLGGPLGPQGNEKLFF TGTGCAAGTCGCTTAGGCGGTCCGCTGGGGCCGCAGGGTAATGAAAAACTGTTTTTT
NA TRBJ1-3 TRBV7-9 NA CASSSGTSGNTIYF TGTGCCAGCAGTTCGGGGACGTCTGGAAACACCATATATTTT
NA TRBJ1-2 TRBV7-2 NA CASSPPRHHGYTF TGTGCCAGCAGCCCCCCACGGCATCATGGCTACACCTTC
NA TRBJ1-1 TRBV6-1 TRBD1 CASSDYGTGGWGTEAFF TGTGCCAGCAGTGACTACGGGACAGGGGGCTGGGGCACTGAAGCTTTCTTT
NA TRBJ2-2 TRBV11-3 NA CASSPPSSGELFF TGTGCCAGCAGCCCCCCGTCATCCGGGGAGCTGTTTTTT
NA TRBJ2-5 TRBV7-2 TRBD1 CASSLARQGETQYF TGTGCCAGCAGCTTAGCGCGACAGGGGGAGACCCAGTACTTC
NA TRBJ2-1 TRBV28 TRBD1 CASSATGAGDEQFF TGTGCCAGCAGTGCGACAGGGGCTGGGGATGAGCAGTTCTTC
NA TRBJ1-4 TRBV11-2 TRBD1 CASSQGVTNEKLFF TGTGCCAGCAGCCAGGGGGTAACGAATGAAAAACTGTTTTTT
NA TRBJ1-1 TRBV28 TRBD1 CASSSSWGQGGVGTEAFF TGTGCCAGCAGTTCCTCGTGGGGACAGGGAGGTGTGGGCACTGAAGCTTTCTTT
NA TRBJ1-1 TRBV6-1 NA CASSEAARGGTEAFF TGTGCCAGCAGTGAAGCAGCCAGGGGAGGGACTGAAGCTTTTTTT
NA TRBJ2-3 TRBV14 NA CASSHYGVGDTQYF TGTGCCAGCAGCCATTACGGGGTTGGGGATACGCAGTATTTT
NA TRBJ2-1 TRBV2 NA CASSLDNEQFF TGTGCCAGCAGTTTAGACAATGAGCAGTTCTTC
few TRBJ2-7 TRBV4-1 NA CASSQERGTYEQYF TGCGCCAGCAGCCAAGAACGAGGGACCTACGAGCAGTACTTC
NA TRBJ2-7 TRBV7-9 NA CASSLYYEQYF TGTGCCAGCAGCCTTTACTACGAGCAGTACTTC
NA TRBJ2-4 TRBV5-8 TRBD1 CASSLGQGVHIQYF TGTGCCAGCAGCTTGGGACAGGGAGTACACATTCAGTACTTC
NA TRBJ1-1 TRBV2 NA CASSGLSPPTVNTEAFF TGTGCCAGCAGTGGGTTGTCCCCCCCCACAGTGAACACTGAAGCTTTCTTT
NA TRBJ1-1 TRBV9 TRBD1 CASSESGTGILDTEAFF TGTGCCAGCAGCGAGTCCGGGACAGGGATATTGGACACTGAAGCTTTCTTT
NA TRBJ2-7 TRBV9 TRBD1 CASSPLGTAVHEQYF TGTGCCAGCAGCCCCCTAGGGACAGCGGTCCACGAGCAGTACTTC
NA TRBJ2-3 TRBV5-1 NA CASSPDWPENTQYF TGCGCCAGCAGCCCGGATTGGCCCGAGAATACGCAGTATTTT
few TRBJ1-2 TRBV7-8 NA CASSYGQVYGYTF TGTGCCAGCAGCTACGGCCAGGTCTATGGCTACACCTTC
NA TRBJ1-2 TRBV5-4 NA CASSLETDNYGYTF TGTGCCAGCAGCTTGGAGACAGATAACTATGGCTACACCTTC
NA TRBJ1-4 TRBV5-5 TRBD1 CASSWGRGGGDEKLFF TGTGCCAGCAGCTGGGGGCGGGGAGGGGGCGATGAAAAACTGTTTTTT
NA TRBJ2-5 TRBV6-5 NA CASRQPKETQYF TGTGCCAGCCGACAGCCTAAAGAGACCCAGTACTTC
NA TRBJ1-3 TRBV2 NA CASSFGGPGNTIYF TGTGCCAGCAGTTTTGGGGGGCCTGGAAACACCATATATTTT
NA TRBJ2-3 TRBV5-1 NA CASSLARPTTDTQYF TGCGCCAGCAGCTTGGCTCGTCCAACCACAGATACGCAGTATTTT
few TRBJ1-1 TRBV19 NA CASRPRQGYTEAFF TGTGCCAGTAGGCCCAGGCAGGGATATACTGAAGCTTTCTTT
NA TRBJ1-4 TRBV7-9 NA CASSLDLGGRGEKLFF TGTGCCAGCAGCTTAGATCTGGGGGGAAGAGGTGAAAAACTGTTTTTT
NA TRBJ1-5 TRBV19 NA CASRLQGIGQPQHF TGTGCCAGTAGGCTACAGGGTATTGGTCAGCCCCAGCATTTT
NA TRBJ1-1 TRBV4-1 NA CASSHGLNTEAFF TGCGCCAGCAGCCACGGGCTGAACACTGAAGCTTTCTTT
NA TRBJ2-5 TRBV2 NA CASSPIETQYF TGTGCCAGCAGCCCCATTGAGACCCAGTACTTC
NA TRBJ1-3 TRBV7-9 NA CASSQGDGTISGNTIYF TGTGCCAGCAGCCAAGGGGACGGAACCATCTCTGGAAACACCATATATTTT
NA TRBJ1-6 TRBV28 NA CASSLPSAGPTSSYNSPLHF TGTGCCAGCAGTTTACCCAGTGCAGGGCCAACCAGCTCCTATAATTCACCCCTCCACTTT
NA TRBJ2-2 TRBV27 NA CASGRGGELFF TGTGCCAGCGGACGTGGCGGGGAGCTGTTTTTT
NA TRBJ2-3 TRBV5-4 TRBD2 CASNSGVAGGKYF TGTGCCAGCAACAGTGGGGTAGCGGGGGGCAAGTATTTT
NA TRBJ1-6 TRBV9 NA CASSVVEYPSSGSPLHF TGTGCCAGCAGCGTAGTCGAATACCCTTCCAGTGGCTCACCCCTCCACTTT
NA TRBJ1-1 TRBV21-1 NA CASSRKDRGGTEAFF TGTGCCAGCAGCAGAAAGGACAGGGGAGGTACTGAAGCTTTCTTT
NA TRBJ1-4 TRBV18 NA CASSPSGQYEKLFF TGTGCCAGCTCACCGTCGGGACAATATGAAAAACTGTTTTTT
NA TRBJ2-3 TRBV6-1 TRBD2 CASSEKRGGADTQYF TGTGCCAGCAGTGAAAAGCGGGGGGGGGCAGATACGCAGTATTTT
NA TRBJ2-3 TRBV11-2 NA CASSFAQATDTQYF TGTGCCAGCAGCTTCGCACAGGCCACAGATACGCAGTATTTT
NA TRBJ1-6 TRBV7-9 TRBD1 CASRSTGQNSPLHF TGTGCCAGCAGGTCTACGGGACAGAATTCACCCCTCCACTTT
NA TRBJ1-6 TRBV6-5 NA CASSWTLSYNSPLHF TGTGCCAGCAGTTGGACACTCTCCTATAATTCACCCCTCCACTTT
NA TRBJ1-2 TRBV6-5 TRBD1 CASSHGTVSGYGYTF TGTGCCAGCAGTCACGGGACAGTTTCGGGATATGGCTACACCTTC